This is a list of T cell receptor beta chains from one sample in a study of cytomegalovirus exposure and HLA in healthy donors. Assay used: immunoSEQ multiplex PCR; TCRdb lists only in-frame clones, some missing. The table includes about 240,000 clones, roughly 86% detected once. The sequencing input was PBMCs. These receptors originate from a woman under 40 in good health and CMV-seropositive. CDR3s include the opening cysteine and the closing phenylalanine or tryptophan. Fields, in order: V gene, clone size, J gene, D gene, CDR3 protein, CDR3 DNA. The D gene is left open where the match is weak. Size is stated for part of the rows, as once, few or many counts, or as a class when the clone is expanded.

>TRBV27|.|TRBJ2-1|TRBD2
CASTLAGLFSEQFF
TGTGCCAGCACGCTAGCGGGACTCTTTAGTGAGCAGTTCTTC
>TRBV6-1|.|TRBJ1-5|.
CASSRGARDGQPQHF
TGTGCCAGCAGCCGGGGGGCCCGGGATGGACAGCCCCAGCATTTT
>TRBV6-4|.|TRBJ2-1|TRBD1
CASSEETGGHNEQFF
TGTGCCAGCAGTGAAGAAACAGGGGGACACAATGAGCAGTTCTTC
>TRBV4-2|once|TRBJ2-6|TRBD2
CASSQGTSGSGANVLTF
TGTGCCAGCAGCCAGGGGACTAGCGGGTCTGGGGCCAACGTCCTGACTTTC
>TRBV10-3|.|TRBJ2-7|TRBD2
CAISEVTSGSSYEQYF
TGTGCCATCAGTGAGGTGACTAGCGGGAGCTCCTACGAGCAGTACTTC
>TRBV7-3|few|TRBJ2-2|.
CASSPYTGELFF
TGTGCCAGCAGCCCCTACACCGGGGAGCTGTTTTTT
>TRBV9|.|TRBJ2-4|TRBD1
CASSVATDAYSGQGSKNIQYF
TGTGCCAGCAGCGTAGCTACGGATGCCTATTCGGGACAGGGGTCCAAAAACATTCAGTACTTC
>TRBV1|.|TRBJ1-2|.
CTSSQGLRRYYGYTF
TGCACCAGCAGCCAAGGGCTCAGGCGATACTATGGCTACACCTTC
>TRBV7-8|.|TRBJ1-2|.
CASSLAPGAGYGYTF
TGTGCCAGCAGCTTAGCCCCAGGGGCAGGTTATGGCTACACCTTC
>TRBV27|.|TRBJ2-7|.
CASSLVSSYEQYF
TGTGCCAGCAGTCTAGTGAGCTCCTACGAGCAGTACTTC
>TRBV11-3|.|TRBJ2-1|TRBD2
CASSLGTSGRNEQFF
TGTGCCAGCAGCCTCGGGACTAGCGGGAGGAATGAGCAGTTCTTC
>TRBV5-4|.|TRBJ2-7|TRBD2
CASSLAGLAGGSYEQYF
TGTGCCAGCAGCTTGGCCGGCCTAGCGGGGGGTTCCTACGAGCAGTACTTC
>TRBV6-4|.|TRBJ2-1|.
CASSDPLVGGEQFF
TGTGCCAGCAGTGACCCCCTTGTAGGAGGAGAGCAGTTCTTC
>TRBV10-2|.|TRBJ1-2|.
CATARGRGGGAYGYTF
TGCGCCACCGCCCGAGGAAGGGGAGGTGGCGCCTATGGCTACACCTTC
>TRBV2|.|TRBJ2-7|TRBD2
CASRGGSRDEQYF
TGTGCCAGCCGGGGCGGGAGTAGGGACGAGCAGTACTTC
>TRBV5-1|.|TRBJ2-3|.
CASSLSTNSGTDTQYF
TGCGCCAGCAGCTTGTCTACCAATTCTGGCACAGATACGCAGTATTTT
>TRBV27|once|TRBJ1-1|TRBD1
CASTILGQGAKAFF
TGTGCCAGCACAATCCTGGGACAGGGGGCTAAAGCTTTCTTT
>TRBV6-1|.|TRBJ2-7|.
CASSGQGGSYEQYF
TGTGCCAGCAGTGGTCAGGGAGGCTCCTACGAGCAGTACTTC
>TRBV6-1|few|TRBJ2-1|.
CASSEGTDYNEQFF
TGTGCCAGCAGTGAAGGGACTGACTACAATGAGCAGTTCTTC
>TRBV4-2|.|TRBJ2-1|.
CASSPYRSSYNEQFF
TGTGCCAGCAGCCCCTACAGGAGCTCCTACAATGAGCAGTTCTTC
>TRBV4-1|.|TRBJ2-7|TRBD2
CASSLSGGSFYEQYF
TGCGCCAGCAGCCTTTCGGGCGGGAGTTTCTACGAGCAGTACTTC
>TRBV7-9|.|TRBJ2-7|TRBD2
CASRVVEFPLSGSSYEQYF
TGTGCCAGCAGAGTTGTCGAGTTCCCTCTGAGCGGGAGCTCCTACGAGCAGTACTTC
>TRBV2|.|TRBJ1-2|.
CASSVAGRVDGYTF
TGTGCCAGCAGTGTGGCCGGCAGGGTCGATGGCTACACCTTC
>TRBV19|.|TRBJ1-5|.
CASSPLEAIEGQPQHF
TGTGCCAGTAGTCCCCTTGAGGCAATTGAAGGTCAGCCCCAGCATTTT
>TRBV27|.|TRBJ1-2|TRBD1
CASSPRDRGLRSYTF
TGTGCCAGCAGTCCGCGGGACAGGGGGCTTAGGAGCTACACCTTC
>TRBV6-1|.|TRBJ2-7|.
CASSARELYEQYF
TGTGCCAGCAGTGCTCGGGAGCTCTACGAGCAGTACTTC
>TRBV10-3|.|TRBJ2-2|TRBD2
CAIRELALGDTGELFF
TGTGCCATCAGAGAACTAGCGCTAGGAGACACCGGGGAGCTGTTTTTT
>TRBV5-1|.|TRBJ1-1|TRBD1
CASSSGQARTEAFF
TGCGCCAGCAGCTCGGGACAGGCGAGGACTGAAGCTTTCTTT
>TRBV14|.|TRBJ2-1|.
CASSRSTYQSYNEQFF
TGTGCCAGCAGCCGGTCCACTTACCAATCCTACAATGAGCAGTTCTTC
>TRBV7-2|.|TRBJ2-1|TRBD2
CASSPGLAGNNEQFF
TGTGCCAGCAGCCCCGGACTAGCGGGGAACAATGAGCAGTTCTTC
>TRBV5-4|.|TRBJ2-7|.
CASSFLPQGEGAYEQYF
TGTGCCAGCAGCTTCCTCCCGCAGGGTGAAGGGGCCTACGAGCAGTACTTC
>TRBV18|.|TRBJ1-2|.
CASSPPGVSNYGYTF
TGTGCCAGCTCACCACCAGGGGTTTCTAACTATGGCTACACCTTC
>TRBV28|.|TRBJ1-2|TRBD1
CASRGQGYGYTF
TGTGCCAGCAGGGGACAGGGGTATGGCTACACCTTC
>TRBV4-1|.|TRBJ2-5|.
CASSHEETQYF
TGCGCCAGCAGCCACGAAGAGACCCAGTACTTC
>TRBV9|.|TRBJ2-7|.
CASSLGLARSYEQYF
TGTGCCAGCAGCCTTGGGCTAGCAAGGTCCTACGAGCAGTACTTC
>TRBV28|.|TRBJ1-5|.
CASSPAAYSNQPQHF
TGTGCCAGCAGTCCGGCGGCATATAGCAATCAGCCCCAGCATTTT
>TRBV4-2|few|TRBJ2-7|.
CASSQSGLLNYEQYF
TGTGCCAGCAGCCAATCGGGACTCCTGAACTACGAGCAGTACTTC
>TRBV18|.|TRBJ1-5|TRBD1
CASSTTGEDASQHF
TGTGCCAGCTCAACAACAGGGGAGGATGCATCCCAGCATTTT
>TRBV27|.|TRBJ1-2|.
CASSLRVNYGYTF
TGTGCCAGCAGTTTACGAGTGAACTATGGCTACACCTTC
>TRBV29-1|.|TRBJ2-5|TRBD1
CSAQDRSRETQYF
TGCAGCGCCCAGGACAGGAGTAGGGAGACCCAGTACTTC
>TRBV4-1|.|TRBJ2-7|.
CASSQGLGYEQYF
TGCGCCAGCAGCCAAGGACTGGGCTACGAGCAGTACTTC
>TRBV5-1|.|TRBJ2-7|TRBD2
CASSGEGNYEQYF
TGCGCCAGCTCCGGGGAGGGTAACTACGAGCAGTACTTC
>TRBV7-2|.|TRBJ2-6|.
CASSWRQASGANVLTF
TGTGCCAGCAGCTGGAGACAGGCCTCTGGGGCCAACGTCCTGACTTTC
>TRBV4-2|.|TRBJ1-2|.
CASSQDRGADGYTF
TGTGCCAGCAGCCAAGATCGGGGGGCTGATGGCTACACCTTC
>TRBV27|.|TRBJ1-1|.
CASSPFGATTEAFF
TGTGCCAGCAGTCCTTTCGGTGCCACCACTGAAGCTTTCTTT
>TRBV18|.|TRBJ2-6|.
CASSPGAPASGANVLTF
TGTGCCAGCTCACCAGGGGCACCTGCCTCTGGGGCCAACGTCCTGACTTTC
>TRBV30|few|TRBJ1-2|.
CAWGFGRGDGYTF
TGTGCCTGGGGCTTCGGGAGGGGTGACGGCTACACCTTC
>TRBV18|.|TRBJ2-1|TRBD1
CASSPSGQGAGEQFF
TGTGCCAGCTCACCCTCGGGACAGGGGGCGGGTGAGCAGTTCTTC
>TRBV7-9|.|TRBJ2-2|TRBD2
CASSFGTSGRTGELFF
TGTGCCAGCAGCTTCGGGACTAGCGGGAGAACCGGGGAGCTGTTTTTT
>TRBV9|.|TRBJ2-1|.
CASSVVAGSDEQFF
TGTGCCAGCAGCGTAGTCGCGGGGAGCGATGAGCAGTTCTTC